These 22 T cell receptor beta chains came from one sample sequenced in a study of technical replicates of blood from four donors. Measured with immunoSEQ multiplex PCR; TCRdb has only the in-frame clones, and not every one. The sample shows approximately 76,000 clones, roughly 91% of them seen only once. What was sequenced was T cells isolated from PBMCs. These receptors came from a human donor in good health.

The chain combines TRBV27 with TRBJ1-1; D might be TRBD1 (6 bases). Trimming took 1 base from V and 5 from J, leaving 8 bases between them. The CDR3 is made up of 13 amino acids. Germline V gives CDR1 MNHEY, CDR2 SMNVEV (reference sequence). The CDR3: CASSLLRGTEAFF. The CDR3 coding sequence is TGTGCCAGCAGTTTATTGAGGGGGACTGAAGCTTTCTTT.

This clone was picked up a small number of times. The chain is built from TRBV28 and TRBJ1-2; a weak D match, TRBD1 (6 bases). V lost 5 bases to trimming and J lost 8 bases, with 12 bases between them. CDR1 and CDR2 from the germline V gene are MDHEN and SYDVKM. The CDR3 is 12 amino acids. The CDR3 region is CASSPTGLGYTF. CDR3 bases: TGTGCCAGCAGTCCTACAGGGTTAGGCTACACCTTC.

The chain links TRBV6-5 to TRBJ2-5; D possibly corresponds to TRBD2 (5 bases). Germline V CDR1 and CDR2: MNHEY, SVGAGI. V shed 2 bases and J shed 0 bases, with 10 bases lying between them. The CDR3 covers 15 residues. CDR3 coding DNA: TGTGCCAGCAGTTACAGGCGGGCGTACCAAGAGACCCAGTACTTC. This gives the protein CASSYRRAYQETQYF.

This clone was observed a single time. The rearrangement joins TRBV28 to TRBJ2-7; D may be TRBD2 (5 bases). V was clipped by 2 bases and J by 3 bases, with 5 bases between them. This CDR3 contains 12 residues. CDR1 is MDHEN and CDR2 is SYDVKM in the germline V gene. CDR3 sequence (DNA): TGTGCCAGCAGTTTAGGGAGCTACGAGCAGTACTTC. It encodes CASSLGSYEQYF. The entire variable domain, with the rest obtained from reference TRBV28 and TRBJ2-7, is as follows: DVKVTQSSRYLVKRTGEKVFLECVQDMDHENMFWYRQDPGLGLRLIYFSYDVKMKEKGDIPEGYSVSREKKERFSLILESASTNQTSMYLCASSLGSYEQYFGPGTRLTVT.

The chain links TRBV6-1 to TRBJ1-4; D is ambiguous. The germline gives CDR1 MNHNS, CDR2 SASEGT. The CDR3 has 12 amino acids. Trimming took 2 bases from V and 8 from J, leaving 6 bases between them. CDR3 in DNA: TGTGCCAGCAGTGAATCCAGAGAAAAACTGTTTTTT. This encodes CASSESREKLFF.

This clone was observed once. This chain connects TRBV5-1 to TRBJ2-7; TRBD2 might be the D (5 bases). Germline V gene lookup returns CDR1 SGHRS and CDR2 YFSETQ. V dropped 3 bases and J dropped 5 bases, with 15 bases sitting between them. This CDR3 contains 14 residues. The CDR3: CASSWTSDDDEQYF. CDR3 DNA: TGCGCCAGCAGCTGGACTTCCGATGATGACGAGCAGTACTTC.

V and J are TRBV5-1 and TRBJ2-1; the match to TRBD1 covers 7 bases. The ends lost 5 bases at V and 6 bases at J; junction bases unmatched: 8. CDR1 is SGHRS, CDR2 YFSETQ, per germline. This CDR3 is built from 14 residues. The CDR3 loop reads CASSIQGPSNEQFF. The CDR3 region has the DNA TGCGCCAGCAGTATACAGGGGCCGAGCAATGAGCAGTTCTTC.

The V and J genes are TRBV7-8 and TRBJ2-5; no definite D call. The germline V gene encodes CDR1 SGHVS and CDR2 FQNEAQ. V was shortened by 1 base and J by 5 bases, with 17 bases between the two germline ends. The CDR3 covers 16 residues. The CDR3 loop reads CASSLVRIRVGETQYF. CDR3 coding DNA: TGTGCCAGCAGCTTAGTCCGTATTAGAGTCGGGGAGACCCAGTACTTC.

J is TRBJ2-1 and V is TRBV7-9; TRBD2 might be the D (5 bases). The CDR3 totals 11 residues. V dropped 8 bases and J dropped 9 bases, with 11 bases sitting between them. Per the germline V gene, CDR1 is SEHNR and CDR2 is FQNEAQ (reference sequence). The CDR3 is CASLLGGEQFF. As DNA, the CDR3 is TGTGCCAGCCTGCTTGGAGGTGAGCAGTTCTTC.

This clone was recorded only once. This chain links TRBV6-1 with TRBJ1-5; D perhaps matches TRBD1 (5 bases). Germline V gene lookup returns CDR1 MNHNS and CDR2 SASEGT. The V end lost 6 bases, the J end lost 6 bases, and 12 bases lay between the germline ends. The CDR3 covers 13 residues. The chain's CDR3 is CASSRDFGQPQHF. In DNA, the CDR3 is TGTGCCAGCAGCAGGGACTTCGGTCAGCCCCAGCATTTT.

The chain carries TRBV19 and TRBJ2-1; D not resolved. The V gene's germline CDR1 is LNHDA and CDR2 SQIVND (reference sequence). CDR3 length equals 15 residues. V dropped 3 bases and J dropped 2 bases, with 11 bases sitting between them. The CDR3 DNA sequence: TGTGCCAGTAGTATCCCCAGGTACCCCTACAATGAGCAGTTCTTC. It codes for CASSIPRYPYNEQFF.

The V gene is TRBV5-4, the J gene TRBJ2-5; 11 positions match TRBD1. The trim removed 0 bases at V and 5 bases at J, leaving 3 bases unmatched. The CDR3 runs 15 residues. Germline loops: CDR1 SGHNT, CDR2 YYREEE (reference sequence). The CDR3 sequence: CASSLAGTGGETQYF. The CDR3, as DNA: TGTGCCAGCAGCTTGGCCGGGACAGGGGGGGAGACCCAGTACTTC.

The CDR3 region has the DNA TGTGCCAGCGCACATAAGAATGAGCAGTTCTTC. Protein sequence: CASAHKNEQFF. The chain uses TRBV6-5 and TRBJ2-1; D gene unclear. This CDR3 has 11 residues. CDR1 is MNHEY, CDR2 SVGAGI, per germline. Trimming pared 8 bases from V and 7 bases from J, leaving 9 bases between.

This clone is a singleton in its sample. The genes are TRBV11-2 and TRBJ2-2; D may be TRBD1 (5 bases). The CDR3 consists of 16 residues. Per germline, CDR1 SGHAT and CDR2 FQNNGV. Trimming cost V 1 base and J 1 base, with 10 bases left between them. This chain's CDR3 is CASSLVKGRNTGELFF. CDR3 nucleotide sequence: TGTGCCAGCAGCTTAGTCAAGGGGCGGAACACCGGGGAGCTGTTTTTT. The variable domain in full, with the rest retrieved from reference TRBV11-2 and TRBJ2-2, is EAGVAQSPRYKIIEKRQSVAFWCNPISGHATLYWYQQILGQGPKLLIQFQNNGVVDDSQLPKDRFSAERLKGVDSTLKIQPAKLEDSAVYLCASSLVKGRNTGELFFGEGSRLTVL.

The J gene is TRBJ2-5, the V gene TRBV11-2, with D possibly TRBD1 on 6 matching bases. With 3 bases removed from V and 7 bases from J, the gap between germline ends came to 15 bases. This CDR3 has 14 amino acids. CDR1 and CDR2 (germline): SGHAT, FQNNGV. CDR3 bases: TGTGCCAGCAGCTTTAACGGGGCCAGGGGGACCCAGTACTTC. It yields the protein CASSFNGARGTQYF.

The chain links TRBV11-3 to TRBJ2-7, with a possible D match to TRBD2 (6 bases). The CDR3 is 16 amino acids. Germline V lookup: CDR1 SGHNT, CDR2 YENEEA. Trimming left V 5 bases short and J 3 bases short, with 20 bases between. DNA of the CDR3: TGTGCCAGCAGCACCTCCTACTCGGGGACTTTCTACGAGCAGTACTTC. Its protein is CASSTSYSGTFYEQYF.

V is TRBV7-2 and J is TRBJ2-3, with 12 nucleotides matching TRBD2. The V segment lost 5 bases and the J segment 5 bases; nucleotides outside the gene matches: 11. The CDR3 covers 17 residues. The germline V gene has CDR1 SGHTA and CDR2 FQGNSA. The CDR3 region is CASSRQTSGSSGDTQYF. The CDR3 DNA follows: TGTGCCAGCAGCCGACAGACTAGCGGGAGTTCGGGAGATACGCAGTATTTT. Supplemented by reference TRBV7-2 and TRBJ2-3, the full variable domain reads GAGVSQSPSNKVTEKGKDVELRCDPISGHTALYWYRQSLGQGLEFLIYFQGNSAPDKSGLPSDRFSAERTGGSVSTLTIQRTQQEDSAVYLCASSRQTSGSSGDTQYFGPGTRLTVL.

The V gene is TRBV6-1, the J gene TRBJ1-4, with D hard to call. The V end lost 1 base, the J end lost 8 bases, and 11 bases lay between the germline ends. The V gene's germline CDR1 is MNHNS and CDR2 SASEGT. This CDR3 region has 14 residues. CDR3 amino acids: CASSEVPRREKLFF. CDR3 DNA sequence: TGTGCCAGCAGTGAAGTGCCCCGGCGGGAAAAACTGTTTTTT.

The CDR3 region has the DNA TGTGCCAGCAGCTCGATAGCCAGGGGGAACACCGGGGAGCTGTTTTTT. Encoded protein: CASSSIARGNTGELFF. V gene TRBV7-2 combines with J gene TRBJ2-2; tentatively, D is TRBD1 (6 bases). This CDR3 comprises 16 residues. The V and J ends lost 4 bases and 1 base respectively, with 13 bases between them. Germline V CDR1 and CDR2: SGHTA, FQGNSA.

V gene TRBV28 combines with J gene TRBJ2-5; 8 bases map to TRBD2. J gave up 5 bases and V 6 bases, and 8 bases lay outside the gene matches. From germline, CDR1 is MDHEN and CDR2 SYDVKM. The CDR3 is 14 amino acids. The chain's CDR3 is CASRPAGGGETQYF. CDR3 DNA sequence: TGTGCCAGCAGACCGGCGGGGGGCGGGGAGACCCAGTACTTC. Full variable domain (missing parts from reference TRBV28 and TRBJ2-5): DVKVTQSSRYLVKRTGEKVFLECVQDMDHENMFWYRQDPGLGLRLIYFSYDVKMKEKGDIPEGYSVSREKKERFSLILESASTNQTSMYLCASRPAGGGETQYFGPGTRLLVL.

The chain employs TRBV7-8 and TRBJ2-5; D not certain. CDR1 SGHVS and CDR2 FQNEAQ come from the germline V gene. V lost 4 bases to trimming and J lost 5 bases, with 11 bases between them. The CDR3 contains 13 residues. The CDR3 is CASSSRQWETQYF. In DNA, the CDR3 is TGTGCCAGCAGCTCAAGACAATGGGAGACCCAGTACTTC.

J is TRBJ1-4 and V is TRBV5-1; 10 bases are shared with TRBD1. Germline assignment: CDR1 SGHRS and CDR2 YFSETQ. This CDR3 is 16 amino acids long. V lost 3 bases, J lost 1 base, and 3 bases stayed unmatched. CDR3 sequence reads: CASSSGTGETNEKLFF. The CDR3 DNA is TGCGCCAGCAGCTCTGGGACAGGGGAAACTAATGAAAAACTGTTTTTT.